The present T cell receptor beta chain was sequenced within a study of Ad26.COV2.S vaccination and SARS-CoV-2 variants. Looking at the study overall: Intramuscular Ad26.COV2.S doses were given once or twice, 56 days apart.

As to treatment: some 20 received Ad26.COV2.S at low or high dose, single or two shots; roughly 5 received placebo; per-sample allocation not given. Sampling was performed 63 days after the first vaccine or placebo injection. The method was immunoSEQ multiplex PCR; TCRdb's version includes in-frame clones alone and lacks a portion of them. The sample holds some 480,000 clones, roughly 89% seen once. The CDR3 extends over 13 amino acids. The V end lost 3 bases, the J end lost 7 bases, and 11 bases lay between the germline ends. CDR1 is SGDLS, CDR2 YYNGEE, per germline. This TCR was sampled from a person aged 18-65 years who received the Ad26.COV2.S COVID-19 vaccine or a placebo. The chain has TRBV9 and TRBJ2-1, with D unclear. Sequenced here: peripheral blood, sampled in a trial of Ad26.COV2.S vaccine versus placebo. CDR3 in amino acids: CASSGSLGNEQFF. Here the CDR3 DNA reads TGTGCCAGCAGCGGGTCACTCGGGAATGAGCAGTTCTTC.